This T cell receptor beta chain was found in a study of vaccination and CD4 T cells after COVID-19. Background on the study: Six male and four female convalescents took part, two of them Hispanic. The authors exposed cells to overlapping spike peptides derived from SARS-CoV-2, HCoV-NL63, HCoV-OC43 and HCoV-229E. Post-COVID samples were collected a median roughly 93 days following diagnosis, spanning 35 to 161.

This clonotype was recorded a few times. Antigen specificity is unknown. The study sequenced cultured CD4+ T cell DNA using the Oncomine TCR Beta short-read assay. Each CDR3 protein is one row after TCRdb ran MiXCR on the PCR reads. The sample has under 15,000 distinct CDR3 sequences, over 30% seen once. Treatment given: roughly 10-day PBMC culture with coronavirus spike peptide pools or control peptides (ViraFEST assay). Dates of PCR positivity, March to December 2020, preceded the US Alpha, Beta and Delta variants. V lost 11 bases and J 2 bases, leaving 13 bases between the germline ends. The CDR3 length is 13 residues. Germline CDR1 is SEHNR and CDR2 is FQNEAQ (reference sequence).

V is TRBV7-9 and J is TRBJ1-5; TRBD1 is a possible D gene (6 bases). This clonotype was obtained from a human donor with COVID-19. Source material: cultured CD4+ T cells from blood. The CDR3 here is CASGASGNQPQHF. The CDR3 coding sequence is TGTGCCTCGGGGGCGTCGGGCAATCAGCCCCAGCATTTT.